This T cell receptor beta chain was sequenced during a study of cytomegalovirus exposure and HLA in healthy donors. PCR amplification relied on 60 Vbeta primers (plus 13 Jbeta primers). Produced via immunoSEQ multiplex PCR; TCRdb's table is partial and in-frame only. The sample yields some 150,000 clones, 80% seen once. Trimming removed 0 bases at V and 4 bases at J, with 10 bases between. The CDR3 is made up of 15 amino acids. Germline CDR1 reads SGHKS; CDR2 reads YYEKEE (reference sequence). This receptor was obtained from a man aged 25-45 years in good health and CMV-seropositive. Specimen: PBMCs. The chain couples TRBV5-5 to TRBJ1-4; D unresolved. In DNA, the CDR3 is TGTGCCAGCAGCTTGGAGTTGGCGGATAATGAAAAACTGTTTTTT. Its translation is CASSLELADNEKLFF.